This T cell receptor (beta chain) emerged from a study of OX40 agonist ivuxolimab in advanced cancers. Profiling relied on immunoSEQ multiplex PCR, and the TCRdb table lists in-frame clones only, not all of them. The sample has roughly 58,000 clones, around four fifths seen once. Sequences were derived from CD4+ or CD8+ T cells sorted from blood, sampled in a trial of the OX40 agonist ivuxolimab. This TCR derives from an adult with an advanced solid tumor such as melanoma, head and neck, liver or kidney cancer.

The CDR3 protein is CASSEGAGELFF. CDR3 coding DNA: TGTGCCAGCAGCGAGGGCGCTGGGGAGCTGTTTTTT. The genes are TRBV9 and TRBJ2-2; no clear D gene. The germline gives CDR1 SGDLS, CDR2 YYNGEE. The CDR3 sequence is 12 residues long. V was clipped by 3 bases and J by 8 bases, with 8 bases between them. Using reference TRBV9 and TRBJ2-2 for the parts outside the CDR3, the full variable domain is DSGVTQTPKHLITATGQRVTLRCSPRSGDLSVYWYQQSLDQGLQFLIQYYNGEERAKGNILERFSAQQFPDLHSELNLSSLELGDSALYFCASSEGAGELFFGEGSRLTVL.